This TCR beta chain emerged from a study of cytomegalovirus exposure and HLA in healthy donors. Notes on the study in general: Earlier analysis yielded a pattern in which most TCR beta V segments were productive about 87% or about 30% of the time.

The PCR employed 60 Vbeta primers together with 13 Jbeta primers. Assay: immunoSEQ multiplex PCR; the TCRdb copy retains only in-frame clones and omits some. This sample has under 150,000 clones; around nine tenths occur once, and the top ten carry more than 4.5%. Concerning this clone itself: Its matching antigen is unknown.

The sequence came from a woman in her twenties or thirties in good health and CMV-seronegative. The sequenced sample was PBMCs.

The CDR3 here is CASSMASGRGGAQYF. CDR3 nucleotides: TGTGCCAGTAGTATGGCTAGCGGGAGAGGAGGTGCGCAGTATTTT. This chain joins TRBV19 and TRBJ2-3; 10 nucleotides agree with TRBD2. This CDR3 is built from 15 residues. Germline values: CDR1 LNHDA, CDR2 SQIVND (reference sequence). V shed 3 bases, J shed 10 bases, and the junction held 10 bases outside the gene matches.